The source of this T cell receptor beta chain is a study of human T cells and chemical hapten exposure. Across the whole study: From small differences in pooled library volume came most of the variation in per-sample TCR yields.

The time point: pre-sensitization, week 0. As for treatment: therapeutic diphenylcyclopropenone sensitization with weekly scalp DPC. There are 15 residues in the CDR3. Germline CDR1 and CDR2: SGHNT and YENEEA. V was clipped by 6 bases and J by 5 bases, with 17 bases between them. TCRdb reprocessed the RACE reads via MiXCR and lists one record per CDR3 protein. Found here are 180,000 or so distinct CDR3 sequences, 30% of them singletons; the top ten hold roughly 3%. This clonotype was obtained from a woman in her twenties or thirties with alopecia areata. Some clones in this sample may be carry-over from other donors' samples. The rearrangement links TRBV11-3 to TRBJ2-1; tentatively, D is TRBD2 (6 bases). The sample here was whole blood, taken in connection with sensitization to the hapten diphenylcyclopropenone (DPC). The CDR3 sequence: CASSSPGLRNNEQFF. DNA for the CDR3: TGTGCCAGCAGTTCACCGGGACTCAGAAACAATGAGCAGTTCTTC.